This section outlines one TCR beta chain sequence together with its context. These data belong to a study of blood T cell repertoires in COVID-19. Whole-study context: Acute and convalescent COVID-19 samples came from the United States, Italy and Spain. Sources were T cells, B-cell-depleted T cells, or PBMCs; the material itself was cDNA or gDNA.

Germline V gene sequence: CDR1 SGHTA, CDR2 FQGNSA. The CDR3 loop spans 16 amino acids. The J segment lost 1 base and the V segment lost 5 bases, leaving 6 bases of the junction unmatched. Per the authors' pipeline: Reference gene primer amplification gave nucleated cell count estimates. Only in-frame clones appear in the TCRdb table, and some are missing; sequencing was by immunoSEQ multiplex PCR. V, J and clone size are those of that table, while D and trimming were read from the DNA. The sample lists roughly 150,000 clones; 76% were seen once. This rearrangement joins TRBV7-2 to TRBJ2-1; 9 bases are shared with TRBD2. The receptor comes from an elderly woman with acute or convalescent COVID-19. Sequenced: peripheral blood. The CDR3 sequence is CASSPWTSASYNEQFF. CDR3 DNA sequence: TGTGCCAGCAGCCCCTGGACTAGCGCGTCCTACAATGAGCAGTTCTTC. Variable domain in full (rest from reference TRBV7-2 and TRBJ2-1): GAGVSQSPSNKVTEKGKDVELRCDPISGHTALYWYRQSLGQGLEFLIYFQGNSAPDKSGLPSDRFSAERTGGSVSTLTIQRTQQEDSAVYLCASSPWTSASYNEQFFGPGTRLTVL.